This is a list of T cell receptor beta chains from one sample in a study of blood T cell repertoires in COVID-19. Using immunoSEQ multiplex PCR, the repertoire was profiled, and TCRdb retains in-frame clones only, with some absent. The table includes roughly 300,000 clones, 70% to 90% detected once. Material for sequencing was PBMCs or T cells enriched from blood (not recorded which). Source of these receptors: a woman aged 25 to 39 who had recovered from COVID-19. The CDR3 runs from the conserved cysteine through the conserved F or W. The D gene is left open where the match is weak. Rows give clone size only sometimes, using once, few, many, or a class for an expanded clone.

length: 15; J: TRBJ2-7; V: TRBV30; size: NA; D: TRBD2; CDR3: CAWSVLAGSSYEQYF; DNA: TGTGCCTGGAGTGTATTAGCGGGAAGCTCCTACGAGCAGTACTTC
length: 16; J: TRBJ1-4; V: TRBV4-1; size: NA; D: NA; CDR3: CASSQSPGPLNEKLFF; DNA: TGCGCCAGCAGCCAGAGTCCAGGCCCTCTTAATGAAAAACTGTTTTTT
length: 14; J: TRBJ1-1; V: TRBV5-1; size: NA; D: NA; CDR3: CASSFQAPNTEAFF; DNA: TGCGCCAGCAGCTTCCAGGCTCCTAACACTGAAGCTTTCTTT
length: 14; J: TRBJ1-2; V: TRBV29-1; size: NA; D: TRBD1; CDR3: CSVEDSGQGQGYTF; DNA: TGCAGCGTTGAAGACAGCGGACAGGGGCAAGGCTACACCTTC
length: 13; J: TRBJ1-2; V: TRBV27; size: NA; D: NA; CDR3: CASSYGLNYGYTF; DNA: TGTGCCAGCAGTTACGGACTCAACTATGGCTACACCTTC
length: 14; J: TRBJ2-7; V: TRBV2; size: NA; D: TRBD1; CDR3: CASIGTDGSYEQYF; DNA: TGTGCCAGCATAGGGACAGACGGATCCTACGAGCAGTACTTC
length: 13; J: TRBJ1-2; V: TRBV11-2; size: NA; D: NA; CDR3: CASRHARRYGYTF; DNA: TGTGCCAGCAGACACGCACGGAGGTACGGCTACACCTTC
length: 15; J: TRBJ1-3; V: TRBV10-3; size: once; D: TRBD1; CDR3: CAIKTGDFSGNTIYF; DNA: TGTGCCATCAAGACAGGGGACTTCTCTGGAAACACCATATATTTT
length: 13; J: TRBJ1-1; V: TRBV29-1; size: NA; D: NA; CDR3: CSVVGALNTEAFF; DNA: TGCAGCGTTGTGGGGGCCCTGAACACTGAAGCTTTCTTT
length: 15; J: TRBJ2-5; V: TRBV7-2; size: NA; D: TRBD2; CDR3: CASSLGGLAGETQYF; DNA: TGTGCCAGCAGCTTAGGGGGACTAGCGGGGGAGACCCAGTACTTC
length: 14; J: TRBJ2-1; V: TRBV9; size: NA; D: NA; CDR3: CASSKTSQPNEQFF; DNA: TGTGCCAGCAGCAAGACAAGCCAGCCCAATGAGCAGTTCTTC
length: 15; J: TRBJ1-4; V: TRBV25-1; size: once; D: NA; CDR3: CASSRHLGANEKLFF; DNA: TGTGCCAGCAGTAGACATTTAGGCGCGAATGAAAAACTGTTTTTT
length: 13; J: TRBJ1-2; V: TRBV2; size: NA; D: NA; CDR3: CASSGGLNYGYTF; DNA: TGTGCCAGCAGTGGAGGACTTAACTATGGCTACACCTTC
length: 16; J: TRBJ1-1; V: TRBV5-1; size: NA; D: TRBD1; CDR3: CASSLLPGTANTEAFF; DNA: TGCGCCAGCAGCTTGTTGCCCGGGACAGCAAACACTGAAGCTTTCTTT
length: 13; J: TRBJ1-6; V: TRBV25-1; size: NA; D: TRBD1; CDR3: CASRGQYNSPLHF; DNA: TGTGCCAGCCGGGGACAGTATAATTCACCCCTCCACTTT
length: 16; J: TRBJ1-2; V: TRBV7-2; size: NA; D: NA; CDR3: CASSLAGSRGSYGYTF; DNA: TGTGCCAGCAGCTTAGCTGGTTCCAGGGGAAGCTATGGCTACACCTTC
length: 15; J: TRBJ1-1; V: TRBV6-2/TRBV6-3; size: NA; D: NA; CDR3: CASSYSSGSGAEAFF; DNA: TGTGCCAGCAGTTACTCGAGCGGGTCGGGAGCTGAAGCTTTCTTT
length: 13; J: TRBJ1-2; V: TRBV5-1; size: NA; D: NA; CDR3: CASSLVADYGYTF; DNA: TGCGCCAGCAGCTTGGTGGCCGACTATGGCTACACCTTC
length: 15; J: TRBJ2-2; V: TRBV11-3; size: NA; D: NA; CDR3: CASSLEGADTGELFF; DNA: TGTGCCAGCAGCTTAGAGGGGGCGGACACCGGGGAGCTGTTTTTT
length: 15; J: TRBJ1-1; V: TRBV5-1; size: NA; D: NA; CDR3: CASSFGTGQPRGAFF; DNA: TGCGCCAGCAGCTTTGGGACGGGGCAGCCTCGGGGGGCTTTCTTT
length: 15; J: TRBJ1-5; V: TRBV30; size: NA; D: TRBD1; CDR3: CAWSATTGGGQPQHF; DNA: TGTGCCTGGAGTGCTACGACAGGGGGCGGTCAGCCCCAGCATTTT